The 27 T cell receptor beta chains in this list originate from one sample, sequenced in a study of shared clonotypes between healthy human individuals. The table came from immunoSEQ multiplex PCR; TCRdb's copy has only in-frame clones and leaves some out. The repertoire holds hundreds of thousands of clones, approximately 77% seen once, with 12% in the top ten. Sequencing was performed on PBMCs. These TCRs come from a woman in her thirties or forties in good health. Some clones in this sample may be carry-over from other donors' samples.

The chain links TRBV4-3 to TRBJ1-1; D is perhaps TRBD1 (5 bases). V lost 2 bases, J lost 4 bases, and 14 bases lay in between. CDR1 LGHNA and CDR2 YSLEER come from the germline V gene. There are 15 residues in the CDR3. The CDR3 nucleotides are TGCGCCAGCAGCCAACGGTATGGGGCCGGCACTGAAGCTTTCTTT. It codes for CASSQRYGAGTEAFF.

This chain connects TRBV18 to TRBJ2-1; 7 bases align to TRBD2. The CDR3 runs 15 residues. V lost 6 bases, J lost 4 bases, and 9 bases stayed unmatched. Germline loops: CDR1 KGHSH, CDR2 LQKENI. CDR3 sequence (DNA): TGTGCCAGCTCCCCGGACATCGGGAGGTACAATGAGCAGTTCTTC. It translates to CASSPDIGRYNEQFF.

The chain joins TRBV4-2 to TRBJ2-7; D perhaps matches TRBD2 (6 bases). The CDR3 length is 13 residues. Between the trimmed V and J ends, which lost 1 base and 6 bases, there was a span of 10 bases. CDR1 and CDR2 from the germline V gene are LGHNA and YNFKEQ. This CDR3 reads CASSQVAEFEQYF. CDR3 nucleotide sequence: TGTGCCAGCAGCCAAGTAGCGGAGTTCGAGCAGTACTTC.

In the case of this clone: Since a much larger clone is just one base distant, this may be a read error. CDR3 in DNA: TGTGCCAGTATCCAAAAAGAAGCGGGAGAGGGCGAGGCCCAGCACTTC. It encodes CASIQKEAGEGEAQHF. The chain carries TRBV19 and TRBJ2-5; TRBD2 matches 8 bases. The germline gives CDR1 LNHDA, CDR2 SQIVND (reference sequence). The CDR3 is made up of 16 amino acids.

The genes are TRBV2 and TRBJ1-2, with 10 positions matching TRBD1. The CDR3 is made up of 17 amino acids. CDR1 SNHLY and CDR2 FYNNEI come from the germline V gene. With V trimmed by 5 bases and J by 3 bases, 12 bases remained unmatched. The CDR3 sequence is CASSYPGQGGSDYGYTF. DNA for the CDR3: TGTGCCAGCAGTTATCCTGGACAGGGGGGATCGGACTATGGCTACACCTTC.

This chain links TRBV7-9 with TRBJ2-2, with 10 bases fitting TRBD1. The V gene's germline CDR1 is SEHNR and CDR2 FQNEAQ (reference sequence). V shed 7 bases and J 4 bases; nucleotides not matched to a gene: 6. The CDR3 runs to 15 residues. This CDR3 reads CASTRTGGITGELFF. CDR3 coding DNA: TGTGCCAGCACTAGGACAGGGGGTATCACCGGGGAGCTGTTTTTT.

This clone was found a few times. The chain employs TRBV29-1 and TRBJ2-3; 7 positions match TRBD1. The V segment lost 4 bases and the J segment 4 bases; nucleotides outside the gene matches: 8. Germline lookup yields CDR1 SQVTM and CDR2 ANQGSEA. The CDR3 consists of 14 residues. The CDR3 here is CSVGKTGVPDTQYF. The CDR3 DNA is TGCAGCGTTGGGAAAACAGGGGTACCAGATACGCAGTATTTT.

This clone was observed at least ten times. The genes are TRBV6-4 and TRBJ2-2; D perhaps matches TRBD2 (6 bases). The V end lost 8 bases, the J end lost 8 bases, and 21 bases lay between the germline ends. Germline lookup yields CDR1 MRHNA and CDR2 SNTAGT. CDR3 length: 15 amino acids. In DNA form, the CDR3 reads TGTGCCAGCGGGGACTCTGACACACCCTCGGGGGAGCTGTTTTTT. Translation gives CASGDSDTPSGELFF.

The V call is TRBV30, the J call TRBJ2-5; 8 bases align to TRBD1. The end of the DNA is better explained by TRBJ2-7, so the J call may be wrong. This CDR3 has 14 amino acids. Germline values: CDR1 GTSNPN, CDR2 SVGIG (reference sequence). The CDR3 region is CAWSSLDRAHEQYF. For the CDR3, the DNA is TGTGCCTGGAGTAGTCTGGACAGGGCCCACGAGCAGTACTTC.

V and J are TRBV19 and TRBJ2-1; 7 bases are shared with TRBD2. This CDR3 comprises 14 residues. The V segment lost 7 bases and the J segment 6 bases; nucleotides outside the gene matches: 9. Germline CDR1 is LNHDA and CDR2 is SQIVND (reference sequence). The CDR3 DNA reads TGTGCCAGTAAACCTGGAAGCGGGGCCAATGAGCAGTTCTTC. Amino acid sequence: CASKPGSGANEQFF.

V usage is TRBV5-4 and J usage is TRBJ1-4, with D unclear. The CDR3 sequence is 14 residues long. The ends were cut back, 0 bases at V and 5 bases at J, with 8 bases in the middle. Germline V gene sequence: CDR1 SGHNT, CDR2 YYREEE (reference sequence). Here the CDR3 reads CASSLGVTNEKLFF. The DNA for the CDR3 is TGTGCCAGCAGCTTGGGGGTAACCAATGAAAAACTGTTTTTT.

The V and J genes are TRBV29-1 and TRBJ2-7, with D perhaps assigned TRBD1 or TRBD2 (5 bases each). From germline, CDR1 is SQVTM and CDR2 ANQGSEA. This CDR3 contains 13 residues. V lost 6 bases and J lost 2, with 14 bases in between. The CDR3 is CSVTPGPTYEQYF. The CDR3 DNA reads TGCAGCGTCACTCCGGGACCGACCTACGAGCAGTACTTC.

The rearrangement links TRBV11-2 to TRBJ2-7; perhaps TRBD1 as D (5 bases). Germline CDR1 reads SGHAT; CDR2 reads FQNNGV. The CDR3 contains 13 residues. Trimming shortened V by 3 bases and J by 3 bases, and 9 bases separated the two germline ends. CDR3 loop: CASSLRRVYEQYF. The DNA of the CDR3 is TGTGCCAGCAGCTTGCGCAGGGTCTACGAGCAGTACTTC.

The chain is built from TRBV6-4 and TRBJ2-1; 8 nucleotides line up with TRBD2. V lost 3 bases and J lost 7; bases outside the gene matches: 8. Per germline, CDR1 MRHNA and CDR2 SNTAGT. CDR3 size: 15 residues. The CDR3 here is CASSESGGAGNEQFF. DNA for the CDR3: TGTGCCAGCAGTGAGTCGGGAGGGGCAGGAAATGAGCAGTTCTTC.

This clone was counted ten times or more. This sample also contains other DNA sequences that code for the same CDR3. The CDR3 sequence is CASSHPGQGVGEQYF. The DNA of the CDR3 is TGCGCCAGCAGCCACCCGGGACAGGGGGTGGGCGAGCAGTACTTC. The V and J genes are TRBV4-3 and TRBJ2-5, with 11 bases lining up with TRBD1. The tail of the sequence fits TRBJ2-7 better, so the J call may be wrong. This CDR3 is built from 15 residues. The germline CDR1 and CDR2 sequences are LGHNA and YSLEER.

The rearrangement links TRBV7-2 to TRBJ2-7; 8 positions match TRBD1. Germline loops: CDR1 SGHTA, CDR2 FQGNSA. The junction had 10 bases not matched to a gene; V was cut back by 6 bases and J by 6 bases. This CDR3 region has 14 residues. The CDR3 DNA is TGTGCCAGCAGACTAGGGGGGACAGGAGGCGAGCAGTACTTC. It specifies CASRLGGTGGEQYF.

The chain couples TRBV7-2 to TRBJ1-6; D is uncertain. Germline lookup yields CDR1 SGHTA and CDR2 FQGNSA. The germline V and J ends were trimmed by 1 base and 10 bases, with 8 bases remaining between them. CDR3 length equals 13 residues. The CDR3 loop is CASSLEAKSPLHF. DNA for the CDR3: TGTGCCAGCAGCTTAGAGGCGAAATCACCCCTCCACTTT.

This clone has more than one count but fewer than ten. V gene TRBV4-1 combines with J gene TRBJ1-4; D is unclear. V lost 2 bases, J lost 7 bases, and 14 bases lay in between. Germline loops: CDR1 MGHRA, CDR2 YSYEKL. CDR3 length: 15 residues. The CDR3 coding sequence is TGCGCCAGCAGCCAATCATTGACGCGGGGTGAAAAACTGTTTTTT. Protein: CASSQSLTRGEKLFF.

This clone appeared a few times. The CDR3 loop reads CASSLRQREAFF. CDR3 bases: TGTGCCAGCAGTTTAAGACAGAGAGAAGCTTTCTTT. The J gene is TRBJ1-1, the V gene TRBV28; possible D gene TRBD1, 5 bases. The length of the CDR3 is 12 residues. V lost 2 bases, J lost 8 bases, and 9 bases lay in between. The V gene's germline CDR1 is MDHEN and CDR2 SYDVKM.

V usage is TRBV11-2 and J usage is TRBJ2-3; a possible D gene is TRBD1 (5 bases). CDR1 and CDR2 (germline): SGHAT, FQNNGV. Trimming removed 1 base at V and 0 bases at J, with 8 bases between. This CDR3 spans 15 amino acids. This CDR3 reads CASSLGQPSTDTQYF. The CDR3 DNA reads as TGTGCCAGCAGCTTAGGACAGCCCAGCACAGATACGCAGTATTTT. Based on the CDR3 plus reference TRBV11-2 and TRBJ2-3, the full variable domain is EAGVAQSPRYKIIEKRQSVAFWCNPISGHATLYWYQQILGQGPKLLIQFQNNGVVDDSQLPKDRFSAERLKGVDSTLKIQPAKLEDSAVYLCASSLGQPSTDTQYFGPGTRLTVL.

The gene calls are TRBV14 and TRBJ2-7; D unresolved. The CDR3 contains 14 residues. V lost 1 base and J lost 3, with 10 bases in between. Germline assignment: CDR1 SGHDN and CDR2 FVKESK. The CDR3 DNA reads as TGTGCCAGCAGCCAAGTGAACACCTTCTACGAGCAGTACTTC. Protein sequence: CASSQVNTFYEQYF.

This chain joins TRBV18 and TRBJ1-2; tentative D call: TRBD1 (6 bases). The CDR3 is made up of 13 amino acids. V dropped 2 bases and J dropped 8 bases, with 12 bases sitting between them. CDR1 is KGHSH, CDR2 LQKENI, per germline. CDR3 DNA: TGTGCCAGCTCACCAGTTGAGGGGGAAGGCTACACCTTC. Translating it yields CASSPVEGEGYTF.

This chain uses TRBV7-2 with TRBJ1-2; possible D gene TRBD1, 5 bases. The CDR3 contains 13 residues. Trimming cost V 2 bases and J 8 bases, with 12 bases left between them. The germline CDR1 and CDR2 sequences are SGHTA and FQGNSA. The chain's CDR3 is CASSLFREVGYTF. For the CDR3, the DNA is TGTGCCAGCAGCTTATTCAGGGAGGTGGGCTACACCTTC.

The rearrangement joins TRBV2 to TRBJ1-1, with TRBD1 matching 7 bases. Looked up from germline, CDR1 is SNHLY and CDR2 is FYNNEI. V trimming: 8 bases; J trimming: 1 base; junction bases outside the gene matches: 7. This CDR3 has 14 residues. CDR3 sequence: CASRLTGRNTEAFF. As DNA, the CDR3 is TGTGCCAGCCGTTTGACAGGGAGGAACACTGAAGCTTTCTTT.

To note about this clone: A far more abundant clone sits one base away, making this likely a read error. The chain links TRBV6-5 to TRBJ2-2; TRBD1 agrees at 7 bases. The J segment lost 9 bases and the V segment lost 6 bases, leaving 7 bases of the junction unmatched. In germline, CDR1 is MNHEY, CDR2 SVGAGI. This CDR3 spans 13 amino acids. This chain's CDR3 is CASSTGDARELFF. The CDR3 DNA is TGTGCCAGCAGCACAGGGGACGCCAGGGAGCTGTTTTTT.

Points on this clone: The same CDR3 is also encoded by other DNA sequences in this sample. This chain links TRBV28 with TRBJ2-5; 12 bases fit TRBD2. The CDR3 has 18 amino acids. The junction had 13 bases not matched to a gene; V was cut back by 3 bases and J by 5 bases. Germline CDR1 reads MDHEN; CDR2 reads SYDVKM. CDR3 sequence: CASSLVLKSSGRGETQYF. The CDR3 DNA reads TGTGCCAGCAGTTTGGTCCTGAAGTCTAGCGGGAGGGGGGAGACCCAGTACTTC.

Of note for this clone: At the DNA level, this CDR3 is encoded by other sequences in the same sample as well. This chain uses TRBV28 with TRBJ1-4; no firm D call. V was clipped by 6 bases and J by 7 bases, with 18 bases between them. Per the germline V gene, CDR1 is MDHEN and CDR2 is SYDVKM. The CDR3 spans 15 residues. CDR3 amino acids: CASREGLGMGEKLFF. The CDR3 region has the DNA TGTGCCAGCAGGGAGGGCTTGGGGATGGGTGAAAAACTGTTTTTT.